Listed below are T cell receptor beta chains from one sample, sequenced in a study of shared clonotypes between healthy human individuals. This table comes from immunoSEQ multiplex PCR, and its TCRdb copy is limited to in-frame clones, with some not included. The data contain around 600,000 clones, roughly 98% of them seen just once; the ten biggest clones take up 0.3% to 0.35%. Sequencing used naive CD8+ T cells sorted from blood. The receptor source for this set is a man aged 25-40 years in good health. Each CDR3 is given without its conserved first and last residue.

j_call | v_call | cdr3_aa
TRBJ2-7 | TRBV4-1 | ASSQDSGGSYEQY
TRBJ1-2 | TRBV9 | ASSVGKESYGYT
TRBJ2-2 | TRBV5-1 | ASSLYGTANTGELF
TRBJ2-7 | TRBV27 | ASTTGSIHEQY
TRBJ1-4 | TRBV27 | ASKGATNEKLF
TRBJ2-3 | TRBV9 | ASSVESGLARGDTQY
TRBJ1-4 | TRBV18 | ASSPGVEQGASNEKLF
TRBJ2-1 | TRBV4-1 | ASSQAGTLNEQF
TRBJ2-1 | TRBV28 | ASIGLANEQF
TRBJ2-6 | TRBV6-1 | ASSESRLAVGANVLT
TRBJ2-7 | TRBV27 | ASSPGQAIYEQY
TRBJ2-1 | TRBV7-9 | ASSLGPGHSSYNEQF
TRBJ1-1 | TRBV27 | ASSEGKHTEAF
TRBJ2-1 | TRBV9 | ASSVPMTSSDEQF
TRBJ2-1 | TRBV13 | ASSNTGTGTNEQF
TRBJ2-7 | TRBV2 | ASSLYAYEQY
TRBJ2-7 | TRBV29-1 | SARTGRSYEQY
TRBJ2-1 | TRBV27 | ASSSGQGYNEQF
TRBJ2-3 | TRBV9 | ASSSGSSTDTQY
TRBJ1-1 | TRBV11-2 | ASSGDRVIGEAF
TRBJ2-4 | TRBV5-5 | ASSFGQGTWN
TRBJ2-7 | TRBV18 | ASSPERDRYEQY
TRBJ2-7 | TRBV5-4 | ASSLMPSGSYEQY
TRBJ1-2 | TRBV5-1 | ASSLVSGTDNYGYT
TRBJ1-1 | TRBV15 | ATSSGAGRPGTEAF
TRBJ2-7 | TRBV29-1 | SATTLAGAYEQY
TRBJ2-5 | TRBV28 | ASSPKGRTGQETQY
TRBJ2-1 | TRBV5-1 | ASSDPSGSLSYNEQF
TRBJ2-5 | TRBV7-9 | ASSSSRAPHQETQY
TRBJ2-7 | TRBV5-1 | ASSLSPTYEQY
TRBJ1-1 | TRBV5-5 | ASSLEGREAF
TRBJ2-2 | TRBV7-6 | ASSRTSGPGTGELF
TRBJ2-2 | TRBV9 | ASSGSGLAPLTGELF
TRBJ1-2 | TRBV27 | ASTRTGTPFYGYT
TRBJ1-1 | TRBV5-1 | ASSREGDTEAF
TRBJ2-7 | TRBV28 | ASSATQDPATPYEQY
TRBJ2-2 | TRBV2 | ASGGTSGRVTGELF
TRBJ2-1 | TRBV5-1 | ASSLVRSNNEQF
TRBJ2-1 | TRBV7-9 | ASSLVVSYNEQF
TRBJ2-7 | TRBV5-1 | ASSLAVTRDYEQY
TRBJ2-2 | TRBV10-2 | ASSDTGPTGELF
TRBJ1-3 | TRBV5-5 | ASSLYVTGSGNTIY
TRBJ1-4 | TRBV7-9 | ASSQPTGPTNEKLF
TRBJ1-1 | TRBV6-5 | ASSQYQGYWTEAF
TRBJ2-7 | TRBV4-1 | ASSRGAMGYEQY
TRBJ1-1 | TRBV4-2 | ASSQDPGQANTEAF
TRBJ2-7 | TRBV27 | ATATLYEQY
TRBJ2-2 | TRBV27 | ASSLWGPTGELF
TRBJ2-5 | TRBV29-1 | SVEIPNLETQY
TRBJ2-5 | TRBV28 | ASSLYLGGAETQY
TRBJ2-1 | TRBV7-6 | ASRRDPINEQF
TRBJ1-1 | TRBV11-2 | ASSFGLGGTEAF
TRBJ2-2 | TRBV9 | ASSVVGELF
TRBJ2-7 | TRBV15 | ATSKTGLADYEQY
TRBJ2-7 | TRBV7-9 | ASSPSPSYEQY
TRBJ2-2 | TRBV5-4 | ASSLESGGSLIFPGELF
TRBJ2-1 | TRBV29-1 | SVGASGSWNEQF